This T cell receptor beta chain was identified in a study of beta chain features in type 1 diabetes. Reverse transcription of all isolated RNA meant that expressed TCRB transcripts were sequenced. This table comes from immunoSEQ multiplex PCR, and its TCRdb copy is limited to in-frame clones, with some not included. The sample consists of approximately 470,000 clones, 30% of them appearing once. Study-level points and caveats: The VDJ junctions of type 1 diabetes patients carried fewer insertions and more deletions.

Comments on this clone: Its matching antigen is unknown.

Sequencing used naive CD4+ T cells from blood. The receptor's source is a man younger than 30 in good health.

CDR3 residues: CASSLVGQGNIQYF. The CDR3 DNA reads TGCGCCAGCAGCTTGGTTGGCCAGGGGAACATTCAGTACTTC. V and J are TRBV5-1 and TRBJ2-4; tentatively, D is TRBD1 (6 bases). Germline CDR1 and CDR2: SGHRS and YFSETQ. Trimming removed 0 bases at V and 7 bases at J, with 11 bases between. The CDR3 totals 14 residues.